The T cell receptor beta chain described here comes from a study of T cells after yellow fever vaccination. Germline V gene data show CDR1 as SEHNR and CDR2 as FQNEAQ (reference sequence). Trimming removed 2 bases at V and 2 bases at J, with 5 bases between. The CDR3 is 13 amino acids. Broader study findings: A weaker secondary response peaked on day 5, the primary on day 15.

From the 5' RACE reads, TCRdb called clonotypes with MiXCR, one entry per CDR3 protein. The table shows 150,000 or so distinct CDR3 sequences, with more than 5.5% occurring only once. Regarding this clonotype: Its specificity is unknown.

The specimen comprised CD4+ T cells sorted from PBMCs, sampled 4 to 6 days after the first yellow fever vaccination. This TCR was sampled from a man aged 18 to 30 who received the YFV17D yellow fever vaccine. The V gene is TRBV7-9, the J gene TRBJ2-3; D gene unclear. This chain's CDR3 is CASSLLFTDTQYF. The CDR3 DNA follows: TGTGCCAGCAGCTTATTATTCACAGATACGCAGTATTTT. The full variable domain, rest sourced from reference TRBV7-9 and TRBJ2-3, is DTGVSQNPRHKITKRGQNVTFRCDPISEHNRLYWYRQTLGQGPEFLTYFQNEAQLEKSRLLSDRFSAERPKGSFSTLEIQRTEQGDSAMYLCASSLLFTDTQYFGPGTRLTVL.